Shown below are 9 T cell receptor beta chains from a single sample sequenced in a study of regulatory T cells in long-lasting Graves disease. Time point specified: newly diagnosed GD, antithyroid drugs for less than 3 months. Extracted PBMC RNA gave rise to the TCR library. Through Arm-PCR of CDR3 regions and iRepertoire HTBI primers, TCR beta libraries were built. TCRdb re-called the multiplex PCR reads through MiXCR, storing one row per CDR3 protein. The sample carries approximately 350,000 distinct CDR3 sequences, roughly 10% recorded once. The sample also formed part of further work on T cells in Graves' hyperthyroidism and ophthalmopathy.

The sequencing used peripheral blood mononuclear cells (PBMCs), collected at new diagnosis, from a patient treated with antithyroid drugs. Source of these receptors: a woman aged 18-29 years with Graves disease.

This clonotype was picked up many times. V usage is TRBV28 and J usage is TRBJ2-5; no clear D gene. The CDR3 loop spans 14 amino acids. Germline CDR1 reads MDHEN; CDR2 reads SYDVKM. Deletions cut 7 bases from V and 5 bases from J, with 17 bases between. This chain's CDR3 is CASTRRVNRETQYF. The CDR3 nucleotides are TGTGCCAGCACCCGCCGGGTCAACCGGGAGACCCAGTACTTC.

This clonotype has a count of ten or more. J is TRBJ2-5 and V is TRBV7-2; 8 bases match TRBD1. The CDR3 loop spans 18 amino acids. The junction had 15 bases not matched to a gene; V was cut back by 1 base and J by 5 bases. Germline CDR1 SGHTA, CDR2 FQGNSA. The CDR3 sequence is CASSLEGRGQRRLETQYF. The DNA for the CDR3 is TGTGCCAGCAGCTTAGAGGGCAGGGGGCAGAGGCGTCTGGAGACCCAGTACTTC.

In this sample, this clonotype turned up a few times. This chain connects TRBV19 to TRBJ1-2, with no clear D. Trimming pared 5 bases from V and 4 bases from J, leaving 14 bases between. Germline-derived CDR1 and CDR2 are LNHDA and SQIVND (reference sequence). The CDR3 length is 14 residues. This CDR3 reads CASSPGVFGYGYTF. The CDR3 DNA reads TGTGCCAGTAGTCCCGGGGTTTTCGGCTATGGCTACACCTTC.

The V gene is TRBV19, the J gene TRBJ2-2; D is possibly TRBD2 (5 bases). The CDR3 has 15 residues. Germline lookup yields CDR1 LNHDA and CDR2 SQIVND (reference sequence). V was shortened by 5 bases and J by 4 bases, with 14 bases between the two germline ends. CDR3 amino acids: CASSPGDYPTGELFF. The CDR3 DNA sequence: TGTGCCAGTAGTCCGGGCGACTACCCCACCGGGGAGCTGTTTTTT. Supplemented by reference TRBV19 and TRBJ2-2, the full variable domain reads DGGITQSPKYLFRKEGQNVTLSCEQNLNHDAMYWYRQDPGQGLRLIYYSQIVNDFQKGDIAEGYSVSREKKESFPLTVTSAQKNPTAFYLCASSPGDYPTGELFFGEGSRLTVL.

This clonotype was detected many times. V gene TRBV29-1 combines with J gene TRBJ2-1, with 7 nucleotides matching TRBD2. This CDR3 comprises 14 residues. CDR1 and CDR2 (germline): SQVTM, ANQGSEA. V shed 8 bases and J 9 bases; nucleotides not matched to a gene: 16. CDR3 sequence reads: CSLLGGDSRVEQFF. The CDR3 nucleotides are TGCAGCCTACTGGGGGGGGATTCGCGGGTTGAGCAGTTCTTC.

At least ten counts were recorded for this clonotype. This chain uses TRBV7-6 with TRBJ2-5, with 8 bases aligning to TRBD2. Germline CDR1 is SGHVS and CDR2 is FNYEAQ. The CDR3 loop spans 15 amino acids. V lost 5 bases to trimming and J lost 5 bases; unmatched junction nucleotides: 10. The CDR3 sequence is CASSRQRGPRETQYF. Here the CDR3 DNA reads TGTGCCAGCAGCCGACAGCGGGGGCCGAGGGAGACCCAGTACTTC.

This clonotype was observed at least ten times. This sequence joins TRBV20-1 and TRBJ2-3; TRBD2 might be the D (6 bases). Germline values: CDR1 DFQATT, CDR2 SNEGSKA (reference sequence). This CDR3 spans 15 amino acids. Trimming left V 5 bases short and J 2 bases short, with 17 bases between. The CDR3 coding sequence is TGCAGTGCTGGTAGGCACGGGAGATACACAGATACGCAGTATTTT. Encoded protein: CSAGRHGRYTDTQYF.

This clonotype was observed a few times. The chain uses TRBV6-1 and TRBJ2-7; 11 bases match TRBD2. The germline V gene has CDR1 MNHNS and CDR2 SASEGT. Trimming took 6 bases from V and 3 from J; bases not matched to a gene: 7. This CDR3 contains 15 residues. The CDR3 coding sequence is TGTGCCAGCAGCTCCGCAGGACTAGCGGGCTACGAGCAGTACTTC. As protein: CASSSAGLAGYEQYF.

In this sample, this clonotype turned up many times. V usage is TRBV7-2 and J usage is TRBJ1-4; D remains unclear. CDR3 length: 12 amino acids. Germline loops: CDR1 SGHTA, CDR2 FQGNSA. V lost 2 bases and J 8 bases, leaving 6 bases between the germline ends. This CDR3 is CASSLLSEKLFF. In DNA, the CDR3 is TGTGCCAGCAGCTTATTGAGCGAAAAACTGTTTTTT.